This entry concerns a single T cell receptor beta chain. Its antigen is not identified. The junction had 11 bases not matched to a gene; V was cut back by 1 base and J by 5 bases. CDR3 length equals 17 residues. Germline assignment: CDR1 SGHRS and CDR2 YFSETQ. This specimen belongs to a study of T cell responses to AZD1222 COVID-19 vaccine. Study findings and constraints: Breadth and depth of Spike-specific TCRs rose after two AZD1222 doses. Seropositive AZD1222 recipients at baseline numbered only five or six. Variant regions that are unmutated are reportedly the target of nearly half of spike-specific TCRs.

Pooled samples include second doses given at about 4 or 12 weeks. The data were produced by immunoSEQ multiplex PCR, yet TCRdb's version contains in-frame clones alone and is incomplete. Among roughly 180,000 clones listed, roughly 94% were seen once. Sequencing used peripheral blood, obtained 28 days after the second AZD1222 dose. The receptor's source is an adult who received the AZD1222 COVID-19 vaccine. V usage is TRBV5-1 and J usage is TRBJ2-3, with TRBD2 identical over 9 bases. The CDR3 nucleotides are TGCGCCAGCAGCTTGTTCAGACTAGCGGAGCTGGGAGATACGCAGTATTTT. Protein: CASSLFRLAELGDTQYF.